The sequence of this TCR beta chain was determined in a study of shared clonotypes between healthy human individuals (dated by TCRdb to 2018 to 2020). Study-level background: A couple of women and a few men aged 18 to 49 years were included in the cohort. The study deeply sequenced blood TCR repertoires of five healthy adults to estimate repertoire size and the extent of clonotype sharing between individuals. Each donor's leukapheresis produced roughly between roughly 0.85 and 10 billion PBMCs. Different laboratories and diverse techniques were used to prepare libraries and sequence TCR repertoires, to increase sequencing depth and limit assay-specific biases. For each donor, three plates each were used for CD4 naive and CD4 memory, two plates were used for CD8 naive, and one plate was used for CD8 memory. What the research found in general, with its limitations: Sampling was limited to blood, and TCR repertoires in tissue likely differ from TCR repertoires in blood. Incomplete sequencing was indicated by rarefaction of sorted-subset datasets, despite the large sequencing depth. Clonotypes shared by all four sorted-subset donors showed higher generation probabilities than non-shared clonotypes. Pairwise subsampling led to the expectation that sequencing depth would affect the degree of clonotype sharing among donors. Roughly 5% of naive CD4, 3.5% of naive CD8, about 2.4% of memory CD4, and roughly 0.4% of memory CD8 clonotypes were shared across several donors. Naive subsets generally had larger estimated clonotype richness than memory subsets. The small number of donors limited the genetic and exposure-history diversity represented.

Comment on this clone: Its antigen is not yet known. No per-base quality is available; no much larger clone lies one base away.

Donors were healthy HIV-negative adults with no recently reported acute infections or vaccinations. All donors were Caucasian adults living in Nashville, Tennessee, USA. Magnetic negative selection was used to enrich CD4+ T cells, after which naive cells were positively selected on CD45RA and the negative fraction became the memory subset. Blood was collected by leukapheresis, and PBMCs were isolated by Ficoll-Histopaque density gradient centrifugation and then cryopreserved in liquid nitrogen vapor phase. Analytical flow cytometry was used to check the purity and quantity of every magnetically sorted T cell population. Each sorted fraction had its genomic DNA isolated and then quantified by UV absorbance on a Nanodrop 2000c. According to the germline V gene, CDR1 reads SGHAT and CDR2 reads FQNNGV. Relative to germline, V is 7 bases shorter and J is 3 bases shorter, with 12 bases between their ends. The CDR3, cysteine through phenylalanine, is 13 amino acids long. The kept DNA is CDR3 alone, 39 bases in frame from the first base.

Using the deep immunoSEQ assay, TCR CDR3 regions were amplified from genomic DNA by multiplex PCR. Extracted genomic DNA from each cell subset was distributed evenly across all wells of several immunoSEQ 96-well plates, and each plate was treated as a replicate. For sorted subsets, 200 ng of genomic DNA, equivalent to some 33,000 T cell genomes, went into each replicate PCR. The purified libraries were quantified using a Qubit 3.0 fluorometer, sized with a Bioanalyzer 2100, and then quantified again using the KAPA Library Quantification kit. Each immunoSEQ 96-well plate was sequenced on its own single-read 150-cycle Illumina NextSeq 550 flow cell. The original methods were these. The immunoSEQ output contained only junctional sequences without quality scores, so filtering could not match that applied to full-length reads. To assign V/J genes and CDR3, sequences were annotated against IMGT germline references using PyIR, a Python wrapper for IgBLAST v1.9. Any read was removed if the V/J assignment was weak (E-value above 1e-6), the CDR3 was missing, or the read contained stop codons, out-of-frame junctions, or ambiguous translated residues. V3J clonotypes were defined by identical inferred V gene, J gene, and CDR3 amino acid sequence. The percentage overlap between two repertoires was calculated by dividing the number of shared unique clonotypes by the size of the smaller repertoire. Repertoire richness was assessed with RTK rarefaction, the Chao1 estimator, and Recon v2.1 estimates of unobserved clonotypes. Generation probabilities for all TCRbeta clonotypes obtained by the gDNA method from several donors were computed using OLGA. The table comes from immuneACCESS by way of TCRdb, which keeps in-frame sequences with V and J called. Part of the clones is missing from these tables; in studies checked, under half for an unresolved V gene and the rest for unknown reasons. The DNA was the basis for D and trimming; V, J and clone size are from that table. The sample table shows about 2.4 million clones, and 85% to 95% are seen once. The ten largest make up roughly 0.14% of the sample.

The origin of this receptor is a man in his late teens or twenties in good health. The specimen was naive CD4+ T cells sorted from blood. The sample's cell subset or site label, in plain terms: CD45RA+ positively selected. The chain links TRBV11-2 with TRBJ1-1, with the D segment identity uncertain. In nucleotide form, the sequence is TGTGCCAGCACAAGGCGCTACGACACTGAAGCTTTCTTT. Its translation reads: CASTRRYDTEAFF.